Following are 17 T cell receptor beta chains from one sample sequenced in a study of blood T cell repertoires in COVID-19. Assay used: immunoSEQ multiplex PCR; TCRdb lists only in-frame clones, some missing. The sample consists of a few hundred thousand clones, roughly 88% of them appearing once. Sample: PBMCs or T cells enriched from blood (not recorded which). These TCRs come from a man between 25 and 39 years old who had recovered from COVID-19.

This chain links TRBV10-3 with TRBJ2-7; TRBD1 matches 10 bases. CDR3 length: 15 amino acids. CDR1 is ENHRY and CDR2 is SYGVKD in the germline V gene. Trimming cost V 0 bases and J 6 bases; bases outside gene matches: 5. CDR3 residues: CAISESRQGAVEQYF. The CDR3 nucleotides are TGTGCCATCAGTGAGTCCAGACAGGGGGCGGTCGAGCAGTACTTC.

J is TRBJ2-5 and V is TRBV10-3, with TRBD2 matching 8 bases. CDR3 length: 15 amino acids. J gave up 5 bases and V 6 bases, and 11 bases lay outside the gene matches. Germline values: CDR1 ENHRY, CDR2 SYGVKD. CDR3 in amino acids: CAISASGRLGETQYF. The CDR3 DNA reads TGTGCCATCAGCGCTAGCGGGCGCCTGGGGGAGACCCAGTACTTC.

The CDR3 spells CASSPSTGWYTEAFF. In DNA form, the CDR3 reads TGTGCCAGCAGCCCGAGCACAGGGTGGTACACTGAAGCTTTCTTT. The V call is TRBV7-2, the J call TRBJ1-1, with D tentatively TRBD1 (6 bases). V gave up 5 bases and J gave up 3 bases, with 16 bases separating them. This CDR3 is built from 15 residues. Germline V gene lookup returns CDR1 SGHTA and CDR2 FQGNSA.

The chain recombines TRBV7-2 with TRBJ2-6, with TRBD1 identical over 8 bases. The CDR3 loop spans 16 amino acids. CDR1 is SGHTA, CDR2 FQGNSA, per germline. V dropped 5 bases and J dropped 4; count of bases not matched to a gene: 7. CDR3: CASSTTGGRGANVLTF. The CDR3 DNA sequence: TGTGCCAGCAGCACTACAGGGGGTAGGGGGGCCAACGTCCTGACTTTC.

The chain couples TRBV10-3 to TRBJ1-1, with 8 bases that match TRBD1. Trimming at V came to 8 bases and at J to 3 bases, leaving 5 bases not matched to a gene. In germline, CDR1 is ENHRY, CDR2 SYGVKD. The length of the CDR3 is 13 residues. The CDR3, as DNA: TGTGCCATCTCTTCGGGACAGGACACTGAAGCTTTCTTT. It specifies CAISSGQDTEAFF.

The chain has TRBV6-6 and TRBJ2-2; tentatively, D is TRBD2 (5 bases). Trimming took 2 bases from V and 4 from J, leaving 8 bases between them. The germline gives CDR1 MNHNY, CDR2 SVGAGI (reference sequence). The CDR3 runs to 14 residues. The CDR3 coding sequence is TGTGCCAGCAGTTACGGGGAGACCACCGGGGAGCTGTTTTTT. Protein sequence: CASSYGETTGELFF.

The chain is built from TRBV5-5 and TRBJ1-1, with a weak D call TRBD1 (5 bases). This CDR3 is 15 amino acids long. Trimming cost V 4 bases and J 3 bases, with 16 bases left between them. The V gene's germline CDR1 is SGHKS and CDR2 YYEKEE (reference sequence). The CDR3 DNA is TGTGCCAGCAGCCCCTTGGGGGGTGGTTACACTGAAGCTTTCTTT. This gives the protein CASSPLGGGYTEAFF.

This clone was picked up one time. The chain joins TRBV7-9 to TRBJ2-5; the D gene is possibly TRBD2 (7 bases). V was pared by 6 bases and J by 4 bases, with 12 bases between. The CDR3 is 13 amino acids. The germline V gene has CDR1 SEHNR and CDR2 FQNEAQ (reference sequence). The DNA of the CDR3 is TGTGCCAGCAGATTCGGGGGGCCAGAGACCCAGTACTTC. Translated: CASRFGGPETQYF.

The genes are TRBV3-1 (or the pseudogene TRBV3-2) and TRBJ2-1, with no clear D. This CDR3 has 12 amino acids. Germline V lookup: CDR1 LGHDT, CDR2 YNNKEL (reference sequence). Trimming cost V 4 bases and J 5 bases, with 6 bases left between them. CDR3 in DNA: TGTGCCAGCAGCCGCCGGGACAATGAGCAGTTCTTC. The encoded protein is CASSRRDNEQFF.

The V gene is TRBV15, the J gene TRBJ1-1, with TRBD1 matching 8 bases. The junction had 9 bases not matched to a gene; V was cut back by 2 bases and J by 7 bases. The CDR3 is made up of 15 amino acids. Germline loops: CDR1 LNHNV, CDR2 YYDKDF (reference sequence). The CDR3 reads CATSRQQGVVNEAFF. The CDR3 DNA reads TGTGCCACCAGCAGACAACAGGGGGTAGTAAATGAAGCTTTCTTT.

The chain is built from TRBV12-1 and TRBJ2-2; TRBD1, the table's D call, lacks a check against the DNA. TRBV12-1 represents a pseudogene. This CDR3 region has 14 residues. CDR3 region: CASSCRRAPGELFF. Here the CDR3 DNA reads TGTGCCAGCAGCTGCCGCAGGGCCCCCGGGGAGCTGTTTTTT.

The V call is TRBV18, the J call TRBJ1-2; the D is unclear. Germline lookup yields CDR1 KGHSH and CDR2 LQKENI. The CDR3 totals 13 residues. Trimming cost V 2 bases and J 8 bases, with 12 bases left between them. CDR3 sequence reads: CASSPIQSGGYTF. In DNA, the CDR3 is TGTGCCAGCTCACCAATCCAGTCCGGGGGCTACACCTTC.

This chain joins TRBV3-1 (or the pseudogene TRBV3-2) and TRBJ1-4; D is possibly TRBD1 (5 bases). Per germline, CDR1 LGHDT and CDR2 YNNKEL (reference sequence). Trimming left V 3 bases short and J 7 bases short, with 15 bases between. The CDR3 is 15 amino acids. The CDR3 nucleotides are TGTGCCAGCAGCCATCTCGACGGGGGGAGTGAAAAACTGTTTTTT. This codes for CASSHLDGGSEKLFF.

CDR3 DNA: TGTGCCAGCAGCTTGGCCGGGGTCTATGGCTACACCTTC. This translates into CASSLAGVYGYTF. The chain carries TRBV5-4 and TRBJ1-2; D call uncertain. The germline V gene encodes CDR1 SGHNT and CDR2 YYREEE (reference sequence). The ends were cut back, 0 bases at V and 4 bases at J, with 7 bases in the middle. The CDR3 totals 13 residues.

The J gene is TRBJ1-4, the V gene TRBV9, with 7 bases that match TRBD1. J gave up 5 bases and V 3 bases, and 1 base lay outside the gene matches. The CDR3 length is 13 residues. The germline V gene has CDR1 SGDLS and CDR2 YYNGEE. CDR3 in DNA: TGTGCCAGCAGCGCGACAGGGAATGAAAAACTGTTTTTT. Translating it yields CASSATGNEKLFF.

The rearrangement uses TRBV19 and TRBJ2-2; D gene uncertain. The germline V and J ends were trimmed by 1 base and 6 bases, with 6 bases remaining between them. Germline assignment: CDR1 LNHDA and CDR2 SQIVND (reference sequence). This CDR3 has 13 amino acids. CDR3 sequence: CASSIASPGELFF. In nucleotides, the CDR3 is TGTGCCAGTAGTATAGCGAGCCCCGGGGAGCTGTTTTTT.

The V gene is TRBV4-2, the J gene TRBJ2-7; 10 bases are a match to TRBD1. After removal of 0 bases from V and 12 bases from J, the junction contained 8 bases not matched to a gene. Germline V CDR1 and CDR2: LGHNA, YNFKEQ. This CDR3 contains 14 residues. CDR3 in amino acids: CASSQEQDRGVPYF. The CDR3 DNA follows: TGTGCCAGCAGCCAAGAACAGGACAGGGGGGTACCGTACTTC.